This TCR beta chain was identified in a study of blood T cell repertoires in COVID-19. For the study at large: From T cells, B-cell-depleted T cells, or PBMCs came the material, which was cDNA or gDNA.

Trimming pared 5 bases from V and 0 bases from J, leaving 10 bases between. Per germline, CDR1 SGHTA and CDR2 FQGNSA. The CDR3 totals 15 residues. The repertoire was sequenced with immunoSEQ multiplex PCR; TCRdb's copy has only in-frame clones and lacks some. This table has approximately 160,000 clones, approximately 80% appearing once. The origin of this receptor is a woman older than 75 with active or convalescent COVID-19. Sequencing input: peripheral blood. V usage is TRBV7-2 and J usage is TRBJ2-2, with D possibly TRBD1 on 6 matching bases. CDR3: CASSPGTTNTGELFF. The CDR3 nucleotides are TGTGCCAGCAGCCCCGGGACAACGAACACCGGGGAGCTGTTTTTT.